This T cell receptor (beta chain) was sequenced during a study of control samples from healthy donors and cancer patients. Per the germline V gene, CDR1 is MNHNY and CDR2 is SVGAGI (reference sequence). The ends lost 8 bases at V and 6 bases at J; junction bases unmatched: 13. This CDR3 spans 15 amino acids. The method was immunoSEQ multiplex PCR; TCRdb's version includes in-frame clones alone and lacks a portion of them. The data hold under 130,000 clones, with around 89% observed a single time. This TCR came from a man aged 60 to 69 with lung cancer. The sequencing input was PBMCs. The J gene is TRBJ2-1, the V gene TRBV6-6; 7 bases fit TRBD2. The chain's CDR3 is CASSFTGGSGNEQFF. CDR3 DNA sequence: TGTGCCAGCTCCTTTACGGGGGGATCGGGCAATGAGCAGTTCTTC.